This T cell receptor beta chain was found in a study of memory CD4+ T cells and cytomegalovirus serostatus. Study at large: Healthy Belgian adult donors included 9 or 10 CMV-positive and more than 20 CMV-negative people. Study-wide findings and caveats: About 40% of the roughly 160 known CMV-associated TCRbeta sequences appeared in CD4+ memory.

Single viable CD3+CD4+CD8-CD45RO+ cells were sorted as the memory CD4+ T cells. Serostatus was set by detecting CMV pp150, pp28, p38, p52 IgG. Data came from immunoSEQ multiplex PCR; TCRdb stores just in-frame clones and leaves some out. The sample consists of around 54,000 clones, around 80% of them appearing once. Note on this clone: What it binds is unknown.

The CDR3 runs 15 residues. The ends lost 6 bases at V and 2 bases at J; junction bases unmatched: 7. Germline assignment: CDR1 MGHDK and CDR2 SYGVNS. V usage is TRBV25-1 and J usage is TRBJ2-1; 7 bases map to TRBD1. The material sequenced was memory CD4+ T cells from blood. The sequence came from an adult in good health and CMV-seronegative. The CDR3 is CASRNRDSTYNEQFF. DNA for the CDR3: TGTGCCAGCAGGAACCGGGACAGTACCTACAATGAGCAGTTCTTC.